This T cell receptor beta chain originates from a study of siplizumab effects on memory and regulatory T cells. The germline V gene encodes CDR1 LNHDA and CDR2 SQIVND (reference sequence). CDR3 length: 15 amino acids. The junction had 4 bases not matched to a gene; V was cut back by 1 base and J by 6 bases. Study-wide results and caveats: Memory cells that were CD4+ and unstimulated gave rise to alloreactive sequences, which siplizumab significantly reduced. It seemed that naive T cells were more diverse than memory cells and were major contributors to the alloresponse. In roughly 80-97% of proliferating CD4+ or CD8+ clones, a naive or memory phenotype could not be assigned.

Sequencing of each sample assayed 95,000 to 100,000 TCR templates. The data were produced by immunoSEQ multiplex PCR, yet TCRdb's version contains in-frame clones alone and is incomplete. The sample shows around 100,000 clones, about 91% of them seen only once. Regarding this clone: The antigen remains unidentified.

V usage is TRBV19 and J usage is TRBJ1-5, with 9 positions matching TRBD1. The clonotype was recovered from a human donor in good health. Some clones in this sample may be carry-over from other donors' samples. Sequencing input: CD4+ T cells sorted from blood. CDR3 region: CASSIGDRGSQPQHF. As DNA, the CDR3 is TGTGCCAGTAGTATAGGTGACAGGGGGTCTCAGCCCCAGCATTTT.